Sequencing of this TCR beta chain was carried out in a study of T-cell memory formation after mild COVID-19. Findings and limits, study-wide: A second wave expanding day 15 to 37 was CD4+-biased; contracting clones were balanced. The study found contracting CD4+ clones mainly in CM and EM and contracting CD8+ clones in EMRA.

TCRdb re-analysed the 5' RACE reads in MiXCR, keeping a single row per CDR3 protein. The sample lists 90,000 to 130,000 distinct CDR3 sequences, 15% to 20% seen once, with around 5.1% in the top ten. Trimming at V came to 3 bases and at J to 13 bases, leaving 9 bases not matched to a gene. From germline, CDR1 is GTSNPN and CDR2 SVGIG (reference sequence). The CDR3 totals 12 residues. Details on this clonotype: The antigen is unknown.

The origin of this receptor is a man aged 18-30 years who had mild COVID-19 (a few samples of this study predate the infection). Cell type and time point are not known. The source material was PBMCs or a T cell subset sorted from them (not recorded which). The V call is TRBV30, the J call TRBJ1-2; 9 bases map to TRBD1. The CDR3 DNA reads as TGTGCCTGGAGGGGGGACAGGGAGGTCAGCACCTTC. This gives the protein CAWRGDREVSTF. Full variable domain (remainder filled in from reference TRBV30 and TRBJ1-2): SQTIHQWPATLVQPVGSPLSLECTVEGTSNPNLYWYRQAAGRGLQLLFYSVGIGQISSEVPQNLSASRPQDRQFILSSKKLLLSDSGFYLCAWRGDREVSTFGSGTRLTVV.